This T cell receptor beta chain was obtained from a study of graft-versus-host responses after intestinal transplantation (dated by TCRdb to 2020 to 2022). General notes on the study: The transplants that recipients received were multivisceral, liver-intestinal, or isolated intestinal. Anti-thymocyte globulin induction was given to all recipients, followed by maintenance tacrolimus and steroids for two to four years. After intestinal transplantation, graft-versus-host and host-versus-graft alloreactive T cell clones were followed in the graft, circulation and bone marrow using bulk TCR-beta CDR3 sequencing. To identify alloreactive clones, pre-transplant mixed lymphocyte reaction products were sequenced and compared with unstimulated pre-transplant donor and recipient T cells. A cohort of around 25 intestinal transplant recipients, including one retransplant, was enrolled, and a few patients lacking pretransplant specimens were excluded. A peak of at least 4% donor T cells among recipient peripheral blood mononuclear cells was the definition used for donor T cell macrochimerism. Samples from a few later patients were sequenced in-house on an Illumina MiSeq with MiXCR processing rather than by the commercial service.

Regarding this clone: Its antigen is currently not known. No quality values exist for individual bases; no much larger clone is one base distant.

Study-level results and caveats: GvH clones were found in recipient bone marrow, and some of the GvH clones appeared earlier in ileal mucosa or blood, which is consistent with an intestinal mucosal origin. In the allografts of patients with donor T cell macrochimerism, GvH to HvG T cell clonal ratios were high. The relatively low number and heterogeneity of intestinal transplant patients limited the conclusions. Early after transplant, peak levels of circulating GvH clones were found to be associated with declines in HvG clones.

Per the publication, the time point label means: cells obtained before transplantation from donor or recipient. CD3+CD4+ and CD3+CD8+ populations were FACS-sorted from unstimulated pre-transplant donor and recipient cells taken from spleen or lymph nodes. Library preparation employed the immunoSEQ multiplex PCR assay. For most patients, genomic DNA was isolated with the Qiagen DNeasy Blood and Tissue Kit and sent frozen to Adaptive Biotechnologies for TCR sequencing. For most patients, genomic DNA was subjected to high-throughput TCR-beta CDR3 sequencing by Adaptive Biotechnologies. The study's processing was this. Adaptive's ImmunoSEQ software was the source of the TCR sequencing data for 15 to 20 patients, while a few other patients were processed with MiXCR and VDJtools. To correct CD4 versus CD8 sorting errors, any sequence found in both subsets at a frequency ratio below 5:1 was removed. Because the origin of CDR3 nucleotide sequences shared between donor and recipient could not be assigned, those sequences were removed. To count as alloreactive, a clone needed at least 2-fold expansion over unstimulated cells and a minimum CFSE-low frequency of 0.002% (template counts) or 0.001% (read counts). Clones were considered mappable if detected in sequenced pre-transplant spleen, lymph node, or MLR CFSE-low populations of the donor or recipient. Cumulative frequency of alloreactive clones was calculated as a percentage of all sequences weighted by copy number. TCRdb obtained this table from immuneACCESS and retained in-frame rearrangements with V and J assigned. These tables miss some clones; where compared with another copy, unresolved V genes account for less than half of the shortfall, and the remainder is unexplained. Clonal size and the V and J genes are those of that table, whereas D and trimming came from the DNA. Here the sample has more than 100,000 clones; 80% to 95% occur a single time. Of the sample, approximately 1% falls within the top ten clones.

Reading from cysteine to phenylalanine, the CDR3 counts 13 amino acids. The read is trimmed to its CDR3 DNA, 39 bases read in frame from base 1. Looking up the germline V gene yields CDR1 MGHRA and CDR2 YSYEKL. V and J are truncated by 0 bases and 4 bases respectively, leaving an intervening sequence of 5 bases. This specimen consisted of unstimulated CD8+ T cells sorted from spleen or lymph node cells, obtained before intestinal transplant. The receptor was isolated from a human donor who received an intestinal transplant. The chain uses TRBV4-1 and TRBJ2-3; the D segment cannot be called with confidence. CDR3 region: CASSQDRSDTQYF. The sequence in DNA is TGCGCCAGCAGCCAAGATCGCTCAGATACGCAGTATTTT.